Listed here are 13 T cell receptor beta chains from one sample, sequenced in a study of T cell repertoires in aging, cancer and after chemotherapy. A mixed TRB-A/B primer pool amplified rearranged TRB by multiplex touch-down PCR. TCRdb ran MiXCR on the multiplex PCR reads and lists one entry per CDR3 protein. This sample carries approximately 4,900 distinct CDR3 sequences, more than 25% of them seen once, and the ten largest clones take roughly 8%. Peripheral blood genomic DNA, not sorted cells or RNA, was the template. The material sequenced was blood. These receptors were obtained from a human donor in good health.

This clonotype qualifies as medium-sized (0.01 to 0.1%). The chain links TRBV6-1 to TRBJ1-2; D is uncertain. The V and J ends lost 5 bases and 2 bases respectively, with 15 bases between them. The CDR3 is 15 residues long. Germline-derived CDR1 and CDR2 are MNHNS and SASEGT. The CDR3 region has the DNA TGTGCCAGCAGTAGCCGACAAGGAATCAACTATGGCTACACCTTC. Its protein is CASSSRQGINYGYTF.

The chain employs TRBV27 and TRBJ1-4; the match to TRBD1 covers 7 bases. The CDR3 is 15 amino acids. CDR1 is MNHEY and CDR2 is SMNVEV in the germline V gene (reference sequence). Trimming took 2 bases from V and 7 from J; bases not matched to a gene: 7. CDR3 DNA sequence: TGTGCCAGCAGTTTAGGGGGCAGGGGGGGTGAAAAACTGTTTTTT. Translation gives CASSLGGRGGEKLFF. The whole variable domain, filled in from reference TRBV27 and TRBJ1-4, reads EAQVTQNPRYLITVTGKKLTVTCSQNMNHEYMSWYRQDPGLGLRQIYYSMNVEVTDKGDVPEGYKVSRKEKRNFPLILESPSPNQTSLYFCASSLGGRGGEKLFFGSGTQLSVL.

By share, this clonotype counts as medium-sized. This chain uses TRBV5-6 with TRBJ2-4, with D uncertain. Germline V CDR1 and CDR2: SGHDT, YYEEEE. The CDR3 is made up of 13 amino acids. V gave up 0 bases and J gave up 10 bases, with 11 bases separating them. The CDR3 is CASSLVADAIQYF. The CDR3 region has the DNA TGTGCCAGCAGCTTGGTGGCAGATGCTATTCAGTACTTC.

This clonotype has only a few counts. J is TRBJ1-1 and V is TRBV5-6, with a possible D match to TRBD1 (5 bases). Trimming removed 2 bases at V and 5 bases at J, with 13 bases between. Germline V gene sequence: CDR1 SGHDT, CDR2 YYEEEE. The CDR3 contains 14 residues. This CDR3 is CASSFNLRGTEAFF. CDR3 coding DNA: TGTGCCAGCAGCTTTAACCTGCGGGGGACTGAAGCTTTCTTT.

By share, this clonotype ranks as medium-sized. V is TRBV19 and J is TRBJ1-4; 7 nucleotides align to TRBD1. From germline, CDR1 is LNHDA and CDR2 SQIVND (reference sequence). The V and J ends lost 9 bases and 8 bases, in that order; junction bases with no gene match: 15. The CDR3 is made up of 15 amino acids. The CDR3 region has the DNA TGTGCCAGCCTCTATAGTGAGACAGGGAACGAAAAACTGTTTTTT. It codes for CASLYSETGNEKLFF.

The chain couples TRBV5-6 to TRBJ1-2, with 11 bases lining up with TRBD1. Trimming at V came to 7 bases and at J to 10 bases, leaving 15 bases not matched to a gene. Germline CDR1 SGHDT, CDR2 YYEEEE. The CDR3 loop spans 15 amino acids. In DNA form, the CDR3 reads TGTGCCAGCCGGCGGACAGGGGGCGCGATTCGTGCCTACACCTTC. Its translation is CASRRTGGAIRAYTF.

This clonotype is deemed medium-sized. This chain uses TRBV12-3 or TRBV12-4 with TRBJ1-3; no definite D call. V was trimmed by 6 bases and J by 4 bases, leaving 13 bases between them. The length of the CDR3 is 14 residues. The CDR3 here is CASRLGNPGNTIYF. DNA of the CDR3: TGTGCCAGCAGGCTTGGAAACCCGGGAAACACCATATATTTT.

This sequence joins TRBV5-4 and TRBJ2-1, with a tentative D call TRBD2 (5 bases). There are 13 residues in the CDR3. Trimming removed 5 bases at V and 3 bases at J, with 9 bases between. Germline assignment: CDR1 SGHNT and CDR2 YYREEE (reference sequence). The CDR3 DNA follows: TGTGCCAGCAGTAGAGCGGACTACAATGAGCAGTTCTTC. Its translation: CASSRADYNEQFF.

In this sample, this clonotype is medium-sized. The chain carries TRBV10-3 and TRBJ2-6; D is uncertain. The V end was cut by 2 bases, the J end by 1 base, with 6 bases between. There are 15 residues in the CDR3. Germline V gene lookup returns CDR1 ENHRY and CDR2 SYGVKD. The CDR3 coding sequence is TGTGCCATCAGTGAGGGGGAATCTGGGGCCAACGTCCTGACTTTC. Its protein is CAISEGESGANVLTF.

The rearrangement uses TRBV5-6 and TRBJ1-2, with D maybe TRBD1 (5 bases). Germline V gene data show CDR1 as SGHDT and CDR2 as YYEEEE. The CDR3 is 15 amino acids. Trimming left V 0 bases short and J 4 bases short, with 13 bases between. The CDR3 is CASSLAGGDPYGYTF. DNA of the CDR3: TGTGCCAGCAGCTTGGCCGGGGGGGACCCCTATGGCTACACCTTC.

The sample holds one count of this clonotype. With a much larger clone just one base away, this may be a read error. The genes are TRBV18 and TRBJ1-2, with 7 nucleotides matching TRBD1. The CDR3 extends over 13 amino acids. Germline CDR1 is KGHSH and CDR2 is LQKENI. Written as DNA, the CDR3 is TGTGCCAGCTCACCGACAGGGAACTATGACTACACCTTC. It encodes CASSPTGNYDYTF.

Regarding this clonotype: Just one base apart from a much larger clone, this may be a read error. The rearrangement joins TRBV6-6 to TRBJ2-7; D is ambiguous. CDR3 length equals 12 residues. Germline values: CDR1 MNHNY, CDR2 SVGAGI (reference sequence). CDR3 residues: CASSIVGYVQYF. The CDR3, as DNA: TGTGCCAGCAGTATCGTTGGCTACGTGCAGTACTTC.

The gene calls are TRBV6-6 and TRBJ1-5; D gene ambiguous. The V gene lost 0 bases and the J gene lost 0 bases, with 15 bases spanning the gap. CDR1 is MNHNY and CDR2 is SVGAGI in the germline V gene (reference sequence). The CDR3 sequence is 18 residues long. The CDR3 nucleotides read TGTGCCAGCAGTTACTCTCGGCAGTTAACCTATAGCAATCAGCCCCAGCATTTT. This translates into CASSYSRQLTYSNQPQHF.